The 31 T cell receptor beta chains below all came from one sample that was sequenced in a study of tumor-infiltrating lymphocytes in oesophageal squamous cell carcinoma. TCRdb analysed the PCR reads with MiXCR anew, one entry per CDR3 protein. The sample consists of tens of thousands of distinct CDR3 sequences, 30% to 40% of them appearing once. The source material was esophageal tumor tissue. The receptors derive from a male donor with esophageal squamous cell carcinoma.

The V and J genes are TRBV19 and TRBJ2-2; D perhaps matches TRBD2 (6 bases). Germline values: CDR1 LNHDA, CDR2 SQIVND (reference sequence). The CDR3 spans 14 residues. Trimming left V 1 base short and J 5 bases short, with 8 bases between. The CDR3 region is CASSIAGETGELFF. The CDR3 bases are TGTGCCAGTAGTATAGCGGGAGAAACCGGGGAGCTGTTTTTT.

This clonotype was recorded at least ten times. The V gene is TRBV10-3, the J gene TRBJ1-1, with 10 bases identical to TRBD1. CDR3 length: 16 residues. Germline CDR1 ENHRY, CDR2 SYGVKD. V was pared by 4 bases and J by 5 bases, with 10 bases of the junction left unmatched. The CDR3 here is CAISGDRGAGETEAFF. The CDR3 DNA reads as TGTGCCATCAGTGGGGACAGGGGCGCCGGAGAGACTGAAGCTTTCTTT.

About this clonotype: The conserved closing phenylalanine or tryptophan is absent in this CDR3, likely reflecting a read error. It is unclear where the CDR3 begins or ends on the DNA, so no DNA is shown, and the CDR3 is as TCRdb lists it. The rearrangement uses TRBV11-1 and TRBJ2-7; TRBD2 reflects the table's D call only, with no check against the DNA. Including both end residues, the CDR3 is 16 amino acids long. Germline CDR1 reads SGHAT; CDR2 reads FQDESV (reference sequence). CDR3 sequence reads: CASSLGGARETQYFGS.

This clonotype is deemed medium-sized. The chain combines TRBV7-2 with TRBJ2-4; D uncertain. V was cut by 1 base and J by 3 bases, with 10 bases left in between. In germline, CDR1 is SGHTA, CDR2 FQGNSA. This CDR3 is 15 amino acids long. CDR3 in DNA: TGTGCCAGCAGCTTAGGATTATTAGGCAAAAACATTCAGTACTTC. It specifies CASSLGLLGKNIQYF.

This chain uses TRBV11-3 with TRBJ2-5, with 10 positions matching TRBD1. The J call may be incorrect, as the DNA end agrees better with TRBJ2-1. The CDR3 is 16 residues long. CDR1 is SGHNT, CDR2 YENEEA, per germline. The CDR3 here is CASRQLGQGLKGEQFF. The CDR3 bases are TGTGCCAGCAGACAGCTGGGACAGGGGTTAAAGGGTGAGCAGTTCTTC.

This clonotype was observed at least ten times. This chain uses TRBV12-3 or TRBV12-4 with TRBJ1-5, with 7 bases matching TRBD1. CDR3 length: 17 amino acids. V was pared by 0 bases and J by 1 base, with 6 bases of the junction left unmatched. The CDR3 bases are TGTGCCAGCAGTTTAGCGCAGGGGGGCCTGAGCAATCAGCCCCAGCATTTT. This codes for CASSLAQGGLSNQPQHF.

The sample holds a few counts of this clonotype. This chain connects TRBV7-9 to TRBJ1-5, with D possibly matching TRBD1 (5 bases). The CDR3 runs 14 residues. Germline assignment: CDR1 SEHNR and CDR2 FQNEAQ (reference sequence). Deletions cut 8 bases from V and 7 bases from J, with 18 bases between. This CDR3 reads CASGSGFGDQPQHF. Here the CDR3 DNA reads TGTGCCAGCGGATCCGGTTTTGGGGACCAGCCCCAGCATTTT. Supplemented by reference TRBV7-9 and TRBJ1-5, the full variable domain reads DTGVSQNPRHKITKRGQNVTFRCDPISEHNRLYWYRQTLGQGPEFLTYFQNEAQLEKSRLLSDRFSAERPKGSFSTLEIQRTEQGDSAMYLCASGSGFGDQPQHFGDGTRLSIL.

This clonotype was counted a single time. The genes are TRBV10-3 and TRBJ2-3; D possibly corresponds to TRBD1 (6 bases). The DNA matches TRBJ2-5 better at its end, which makes the J call doubtful. Germline lookup yields CDR1 ENHRY and CDR2 SYGVKD. The CDR3 extends over 12 amino acids. The CDR3 DNA is TGTGCCATCAAGGGGGACCAAGAGACCCAGTACTTC. It specifies CAIKGDQETQYF.

The table lists this clonotype with many counts. The V call is TRBV25-1, the J call TRBJ2-3; D is perhaps TRBD2 (6 bases). CDR1 and CDR2 from the germline V gene are MGHDK and SYGVNS. V was pared by 4 bases and J by 7 bases, with 18 bases between. The CDR3 has 15 residues. This CDR3 is CASSARDSGWYTQYF. CDR3 DNA: TGTGCCAGCAGTGCCCGGGACTCAGGGTGGTATACGCAGTATTTT. The full variable domain, its missing parts supplied by reference TRBV25-1 and TRBJ2-3, is EADIYQTPRYLVIGTGKKITLECSQTMGHDKMYWYQQDPGMELHLIHYSYGVNSTEKGDLSSESTVSRIRTEHFPLTLESARPSHTSQYLCASSARDSGWYTQYFGPGTRLTVL.

This clonotype showed up many times. A much larger clone differs from this one at a single base, so this may be a read error. The chain has TRBV7-8 and TRBJ2-7; D remains unclear. The CDR3 covers 15 residues. In germline, CDR1 is SGHVS, CDR2 FQNEAQ. V lost 1 base to trimming and J lost 7 bases, with 17 bases between them. CDR3 sequence reads: CASSLESASYNEQYF. The CDR3 DNA follows: TGTGCCAGCAGCTTAGAGTCGGCTTCCTACAATGAGCAGTACTTC.

This clonotype was seen at least ten times. V and J are TRBV6-6 and TRBJ2-7, with unresolved D. Germline CDR1 and CDR2: MNHNY and SVGAGI (reference sequence). CDR3 length: 13 residues. The V end was cut by 2 bases, the J end by 2 bases, with 7 bases between. In nucleotides, the CDR3 is TGTGCCAGCAGTTACGACGGCCCCTACGAGCAGTACTTC. This sequence encodes CASSYDGPYEQYF.

Only a few counts were recorded for this clonotype. The chain couples TRBV7-2 to TRBJ2-5; D is unresolved. From germline, CDR1 is SGHTA and CDR2 FQGNSA. This CDR3 contains 13 residues. V lost 1 base and J 4 bases, leaving 7 bases between the germline ends. CDR3: CASSLGHPETQYF. In nucleotides, the CDR3 is TGTGCCAGCAGCTTAGGCCACCCAGAGACCCAGTACTTC.

The CDR3 DNA reads as TGTGCCGTGGGAGAGAAGAGGGTTGGCTACACCTTC. It is translated as CAVGEKRVGYTF. The chain links TRBV12-5 to TRBJ1-2; D is unclear. The CDR3 totals 12 residues. Germline CDR1 is LGHNT and CDR2 is FRNRAP.

This clonotype was observed a few times. The rearrangement joins TRBV11-3 to TRBJ2-5; D remains ambiguous. The last part of the DNA fits TRBJ2-1 better; the J call may be wrong. The CDR3 extends over 15 amino acids. The V gene's germline CDR1 is SGHNT and CDR2 YENEEA. The CDR3 nucleotides are TGTGCCAGCAGCTTAGGGTCAAGCTCCTACAATGAGCAGTTCTTC. Amino acid sequence: CASSLGSSSYNEQFF.

This clonotype was seen just once. Just one base apart from a much larger clone, this may be a read error. The chain recombines TRBV27 with TRBJ1-4; the D is unclear. The CDR3 consists of 13 residues. Trimming shortened V by 8 bases and J by 1 base, and 8 bases separated the two germline ends. From germline, CDR1 is MNHEY and CDR2 SMNVEV (reference sequence). The CDR3 region is CASQRETNEKLFF. CDR3 DNA: TGTGCCAGCCAAAGAGAAACTAATGAAAAACTGTTTTTT.

The table lists this clonotype with a few counts. The V and J genes are TRBV7-3 and TRBJ2-7; 8 bases match TRBD2. From germline, CDR1 is SGHTA and CDR2 FQGTGA. CDR3 size: 19 residues. V shed 4 bases, J shed 5 bases, and the junction held 22 bases outside the gene matches. The CDR3 DNA follows: TGTGCCAGCAGCTCCCTTCCCCTATCTAGCGGGTCTTCACTCGACGAGCAGTACTTC. As protein: CASSSLPLSSGSSLDEQYF.

This clonotype was seen a few times. Given the absence of the conserved phenylalanine or tryptophan at the CDR3 end, a read error is likely. It is unclear where the CDR3 begins or ends on the DNA, so no DNA is shown, and the CDR3 is as TCRdb lists it. The V gene is TRBV10-2, the J gene TRBJ2-7; the table names TRBD1, a call not compared with the DNA. The CDR3 has 17 amino acids, counting both end residues. CDR1 is WSHSY and CDR2 is SAAADI in the germline V gene. CDR3 amino acids: CASSVGVRLIYGYTFGS.

In this sample, this clonotype turned up a few times. This chain joins TRBV13 and TRBJ2-3, with D perhaps assigned TRBD1 or TRBD2 (5 bases each). The CDR3 has 14 amino acids. CDR1 and CDR2 from the germline V gene are PRHDT and FYEKMQ (reference sequence). Trimming removed 5 bases from V and 1 base from J, with 10 bases in between. In DNA, the CDR3 is TGTGCCAGCAGCCGGGACCCCCGCACAGATACGCAGTATTTT. Encoded protein: CASSRDPRTDTQYF.

J is TRBJ1-2 and V is TRBV7-2; D is perhaps TRBD1 (6 bases). The CDR3 has 17 residues. The V end lost 1 base, the J end lost 1 base, and 16 bases lay between the germline ends. Germline CDR1 and CDR2: SGHTA and FQGNSA. CDR3: CASSLVGGAPVNYGYTF. The CDR3, as DNA: TGTGCCAGCAGCTTAGTTGGGGGGGCGCCGGTTAACTATGGCTACACCTTC.

The table lists this clonotype with a few counts. The rearrangement uses TRBV7-2 and TRBJ2-6, with D unresolved. The V gene's germline CDR1 is SGHTA and CDR2 FQGNSA. Trimming removed 3 bases from V and 0 bases from J, with 6 bases in between. This CDR3 region has 15 residues. The CDR3 nucleotides are TGTGCCAGCAGCTTTTTTCTCTCTGGGGCCAACGTCCTGACTTTC. Translation: CASSFFLSGANVLTF.

The table lists this clonotype with a count of one. A much bigger clone sits one base away, suggesting this may be a read error. This likely comes from a read error, as the CDR3 has no conserved phenylalanine or tryptophan at its end. The V and J genes are TRBV20-1 and TRBJ2-2; 10 bases map to TRBD1. Trimming at V came to 6 bases and at J to 5 bases, leaving 9 bases not matched to a gene. The length of the CDR3 is 15 residues. The germline V gene has CDR1 DFQATT and CDR2 SNEGSKA (reference sequence). CDR3 coding DNA: TGCAGTGCCTTCTACCGGGACAGGGGAACCGGGGAGCTGTTTTGT. Its translation is CSAFYRDRGTGELFC.

As concerns this clonotype: This CDR3 fails to terminate in the conserved phenylalanine or tryptophan, so it likely reflects a read error. The limits of the CDR3 on the DNA are not certain, so only TCRdb's listed CDR3 is given. J is TRBJ2-6 and V is TRBV6-1; the tabulated D call, TRBD2, remains unverified against the DNA. The germline CDR1 and CDR2 sequences are MNHNS and SASEGT. The CDR3 spans 15 amino acids, including both terminal residues. The CDR3 loop reads CASRPTGERALHFGN.

The chain recombines TRBV7-6 with TRBJ2-1; D remains ambiguous. CDR1 is SGHVS, CDR2 FNYEAQ, per germline. The CDR3 consists of 12 residues. Trimming shortened V by 5 bases and J by 0 bases, and 2 bases separated the two germline ends. CDR3 protein: CASSTSYNEQFF. CDR3 nucleotides: TGTGCCAGCAGCACCTCCTACAATGAGCAGTTCTTC.

This clonotype showed up just once. The chain recombines TRBV5-1 with TRBJ2-3, with D unresolved. The DNA end favors TRBJ2-5, so the J call may be wrong. The CDR3 is 13 residues long. Germline V gene lookup returns CDR1 SGHRS and CDR2 YFSETQ. The CDR3 DNA reads as TGCGCCAGCAGCTTGGCGACCGAAGAGACCCAGTACTTC. It is translated as CASSLATEETQYF.

This clonotype has a count of ten or more. The chain joins TRBV6-6 to TRBJ1-4; D uncertain. The germline V gene encodes CDR1 MNHNY and CDR2 SVGAGI (reference sequence). The CDR3 is 15 amino acids. Trimming removed 2 bases from V and 3 bases from J, with 10 bases in between. CDR3 loop: CASSYISGANEKLFF. CDR3 DNA: TGTGCCAGCAGTTACATCTCTGGGGCTAATGAAAAACTGTTTTTT.

This clonotype was recorded a few times. This clone may be a read error of a much larger clone one base away. V gene TRBV4-1 combines with J gene TRBJ2-1; D perhaps matches TRBD2 (5 bases). The DNA end favors TRBJ2-7, so the J call may be wrong. Germline CDR1 MGHRA, CDR2 YSYEKL. CDR3 length: 17 amino acids. The CDR3 sequence: CASSQAGLESSYNEQYF. The CDR3 DNA reads as TGCGCCAGCAGCCAAGCCGGACTCGAAAGCTCCTACAATGAGCAGTACTTC.

This clonotype was picked up a small number of times. This sequence joins TRBV9 and TRBJ2-2; possible D gene TRBD2, 7 bases. Germline CDR1 and CDR2: SGDLS and YYNGEE. This CDR3 has 15 residues. Trimming shortened V by 0 bases and J by 5 bases, and 11 bases separated the two germline ends. The DNA of the CDR3 is TGTGCCAGCAGCGTAGCCGGGGGGCGGACCGGGGAGCTGTTTTTT. Translating gives CASSVAGGRTGELFF.

This clonotype was counted between two and nine times. The rearrangement uses TRBV7-4 and TRBJ2-3; 7 bases are a match to TRBD1. With 5 bases clipped from V and 1 base from J, the junction kept 6 bases outside the gene matches. The CDR3 is 15 amino acids. CDR1 and CDR2 (germline): SGHVT, SQSDAQ. The CDR3 region is CASSRDSAGTDTQYF. As DNA, the CDR3 is TGTGCCAGCAGCCGGGACAGCGCAGGCACAGATACGCAGTATTTT. Based on the CDR3 plus reference TRBV7-4 and TRBJ2-3, the full variable domain is GAGVSQSPRYKVAKRGRDVALRCDSISGHVTLYWYRQTLGQGSEVLTYSQSDAQRDKSGRPSGRFSAERPERSVSTLKIQRTEQGDSAVYLCASSRDSAGTDTQYFGPGTRLTVL.

For this clonotype: A much larger clone is a single base away; this may be a read error. The CDR3 region has the DNA TGTGCCAGCAGACCTGCCGCCGGGCCCGCACGCAATGAGCAGCTCTTC. Residues: CASRPAAGPARNEQLF. This chain connects TRBV2 to TRBJ2-7; D gene ambiguous. The CDR3 covers 16 residues. CDR1 and CDR2 from the germline V gene are SNHLY and FYNNEI. Complete variable domain (other parts from reference TRBV2 and TRBJ2-7): EPEVTQTPSHQVTQMGQEVILRCVPISNHLYFYWYRQILGQKVEFLVSFYNNEISEKSEIFDDQFSVERPDGSNFTLKIRSTKLEDSAMYFCASRPAAGPARNEQLFGPGTRLTVT.

As DNA, the CDR3 is TGTGCCAGCAGCTTAGTTCCAGGGGGCAATATGGGCTACGAGCAGTACTTC. Its protein is CASSLVPGGNMGYEQYF. The chain uses TRBV7-2 and TRBJ2-7; the match to TRBD1 covers 8 bases. J gave up 3 bases and V 1 base, and 11 bases lay outside the gene matches. This CDR3 region has 17 residues. Germline values: CDR1 SGHTA, CDR2 FQGNSA.

This clonotype was seen many times. The genes are TRBV19 and TRBJ2-7; TRBD2 agrees at 7 bases. CDR3 length: 15 residues. Losses at the gene ends were 5 bases for V and 3 bases for J; bases not matched to a gene: 10. Germline V gene data show CDR1 as LNHDA and CDR2 as SQIVND (reference sequence). The DNA of the CDR3 is TGTGCCAGTAGTCTCCGCCGACTAGCAATCTACGAGCAGTACTTC. It yields the protein CASSLRRLAIYEQYF. Filled out from reference TRBV19 and TRBJ2-7, the complete variable domain reads DGGITQSPKYLFRKEGQNVTLSCEQNLNHDAMYWYRQDPGQGLRLIYYSQIVNDFQKGDIAEGYSVSREKKESFPLTVTSAQKNPTAFYLCASSLRRLAIYEQYFGPGTRLTVT.